The 18 T cell receptor beta chains in this list originate from one sample, sequenced in a study of identical twins listed by TCRdb under 2016. Libraries came from 5' RACE. The instrument was an Illumina HiSeq 2000. Clones were called with MiXCR by TCRdb after fastp trimmed the public reads at Q25, and only in-frame beta chains were retained. Rows with a matching CDR3 protein are joined into one entry that keeps the most common DNA and genes. The sample table shows some 320,000 distinct CDR3 sequences, and roughly an eighth are seen once. Of the sample, around 6.9% is held by the ten largest clones. The sample was also reused in another study, on yellow fever vaccine responses in identical twins.

Input material: CD8+ T cells sorted from blood. The receptors were sampled from a young woman in good health.

The V gene is TRBV5-1, the J gene TRBJ2-1; D gene ambiguous. The germline V gene encodes CDR1 SGHRS and CDR2 YFSETQ. CDR3 length equals 13 residues. The V gene lost 0 bases and the J gene lost 8 bases, with 9 bases spanning the gap. For the CDR3, the DNA is TGCGCCAGCAGCTTGGAGGGCGACTATGAGCAGTTCTTC. Translating gives CASSLEGDYEQFF.

This clonotype was found a few times. This chain joins TRBV11-2 and TRBJ2-2, with D tentatively TRBD2 (5 bases). The V and J ends lost 1 base and 9 bases respectively, with 15 bases between them. CDR3 length equals 15 residues. CDR1 is SGHAT, CDR2 FQNNGV, per germline. This CDR3 reads CASSLGPAVNRELFF. The CDR3, as DNA: TGTGCCAGCAGCTTAGGCCCAGCGGTGAATAGGGAGCTGTTTTTT.

The gene calls are TRBV29-1 and TRBJ2-2; 14 bases are shared with TRBD2. V dropped 7 bases and J dropped 7; count of bases not matched to a gene: 11. CDR1 and CDR2 from the germline V gene are SQVTM and ANQGSEA. The CDR3 has 16 amino acids. The chain's CDR3 is CSATGTSGRGGGELFF. CDR3 DNA sequence: TGCAGCGCAACCGGGACTAGCGGGAGAGGGGGCGGGGAGCTGTTTTTT.

This clonotype has a count of ten or more. This rearrangement joins TRBV3-1 to TRBJ2-1, with D perhaps TRBD1 (5 bases). The CDR3 sequence is 13 residues long. From germline, CDR1 is LGHDT and CDR2 YNNKEL (reference sequence). V gave up 1 base and J gave up 9 bases, with 10 bases separating them. As DNA, the CDR3 is TGTGCCAGCAGCCAAGCCCCAGGGCGTGAGCAGTTCTTC. Translating gives CASSQAPGREQFF.

The sample holds one count of this clonotype. V and J are TRBV7-9 and TRBJ2-3; 8 positions agree with TRBD1. Per the germline V gene, CDR1 is SEHNR and CDR2 is FQNEAQ (reference sequence). The CDR3 consists of 16 residues. The junction had 9 bases not matched to a gene; V was cut back by 5 bases and J by 2 bases. In nucleotides, the CDR3 is TGTGCCAGCAGCGCCCCAGGGGGCAGGGACACAGATACGCAGTATTTT. This sequence encodes CASSAPGGRDTDTQYF.

This clonotype was recorded at least ten times. The chain combines TRBV7-9 with TRBJ2-5; weak D call: TRBD2 (5 bases). The CDR3 covers 14 residues. Germline CDR1 and CDR2: SEHNR and FQNEAQ (reference sequence). V was pared by 5 bases and J by 0 bases, with 10 bases between. The CDR3 DNA reads as TGTGCCAGCAGCCCTAGCTCGTACCAAGAGACCCAGTACTTC. Translation: CASSPSSYQETQYF.

Only a few counts were recorded for this clonotype. This sequence joins TRBV15 and TRBJ2-2, with no clear D. This CDR3 region has 16 residues. Per the germline V gene, CDR1 is LNHNV and CDR2 is YYDKDF (reference sequence). The germline V and J ends were trimmed by 4 bases and 0 bases, with 12 bases remaining between them. Here the CDR3 DNA reads TGTGCCACCAGCAAAGACCGGGCCTCGAACACCGGGGAGCTGTTTTTT. Its translation is CATSKDRASNTGELFF.

This clonotype was seen a handful of times. The rearrangement joins TRBV6-1 to TRBJ2-3; 8 bases map to TRBD1. Germline V CDR1 and CDR2: MNHNS, SASEGT. V gave up 4 bases and J gave up 2 bases; unmatched junction bases: 5. The length of the CDR3 is 15 residues. The CDR3 DNA follows: TGTGCCAGCAGTGGACAGGGGTCTCCCACAGATACGCAGTATTTT. Its protein product is CASSGQGSPTDTQYF.

This clonotype has a count of ten or more. The genes are TRBV4-1 and TRBJ2-7; D ambiguous. The V end was cut by 8 bases, the J end by 1 base, with 15 bases between. The germline CDR1 and CDR2 sequences are MGHRA and YSYEKL. This CDR3 has 14 amino acids. The CDR3 is CASQDRLDSYEQYV. The DNA of the CDR3 is TGCGCCAGCCAAGATCGTCTAGATTCCTACGAGCAGTACGTC.

The chain links TRBV7-9 to TRBJ2-2, with D maybe TRBD2 (5 bases). V lost 2 bases and J 1 base, leaving 14 bases between the germline ends. Germline CDR1 and CDR2: SEHNR and FQNEAQ (reference sequence). The CDR3 has 17 amino acids. The CDR3 DNA reads as TGTGCCAGCAGCTTATTGGGTTACAGCGGGAACACCGGGGAGCTGTTTTTT. It encodes CASSLLGYSGNTGELFF.

V and J are TRBV20-1 and TRBJ2-7, with D hard to call. The CDR3 is 14 residues long. Germline CDR1 and CDR2: DFQATT and SNEGSKA (reference sequence). Deletions cut 0 bases from V and 1 base from J, with 10 bases between. The CDR3 sequence: CSARDVRASYEQYV. For the CDR3, the DNA is TGCAGTGCTAGAGATGTACGGGCATCCTACGAGCAGTACGTC.

There are many counts of this clonotype. V usage is TRBV7-9 and J usage is TRBJ2-3; no clear D gene. The CDR3 covers 12 residues. Trimming took 5 bases from V and 3 from J, leaving 6 bases between them. The germline gives CDR1 SEHNR, CDR2 FQNEAQ (reference sequence). CDR3 sequence: CASSPYTDTQYF. The CDR3 DNA sequence: TGTGCCAGCAGCCCCTATACAGATACGCAGTATTTT.

The chain links TRBV28 to TRBJ2-1; 7 bases map to TRBD2. CDR1 is MDHEN, CDR2 SYDVKM, per germline. V was clipped by 3 bases and J by 0 bases; unmatched bases: 8. This CDR3 spans 17 amino acids. As DNA, the CDR3 is TGTGCCAGCAGTTTCTGGGCTAGCGGTAGCTCCTACAATGAGCAGTTCTTC. Its translation: CASSFWASGSSYNEQFF.

A few counts support this clonotype. The chain is built from TRBV28 and TRBJ2-5; weak D call: TRBD1 (6 bases). Trimming removed 8 bases from V and 3 bases from J, with 13 bases in between. CDR3 length equals 13 residues. Germline V CDR1 and CDR2: MDHEN, SYDVKM. The CDR3 sequence: CASHRAGEETQYF. The CDR3 DNA reads TGTGCCAGCCACCGGGCAGGGGAAGAGACCCAGTACTTC.

In this sample, this clonotype turned up a few times. This sequence joins TRBV27 and TRBJ2-1; D is possibly TRBD2 (6 bases). The CDR3 contains 14 residues. Germline V gene lookup returns CDR1 MNHEY and CDR2 SMNVEV (reference sequence). V gave up 5 bases and J gave up 4 bases, with 12 bases separating them. The CDR3 here is CASSMGGPYNEQFF. The CDR3 DNA follows: TGTGCCAGCAGTATGGGGGGACCGTACAATGAGCAGTTCTTC.

This clonotype came up a few times. The V call is TRBV3-1, the J call TRBJ2-7; a possible D gene is TRBD1 (6 bases). The CDR3 contains 13 residues. The V end was cut by 3 bases, the J end by 7 bases, with 13 bases between. Germline CDR1 and CDR2: LGHDT and YNNKEL (reference sequence). In DNA, the CDR3 is TGTGCCAGCAGCCACACCATACAGGGTGAGCAGTACGTC. Protein: CASSHTIQGEQYV.

In this sample, this clonotype turned up a few times. This chain uses TRBV20-1 with TRBJ1-6, with D perhaps TRBD1 (5 bases). CDR1 and CDR2 (germline): DFQATT, SNEGSKA (reference sequence). V was clipped by 1 base and J by 8 bases, with 15 bases between them. The CDR3 runs 15 residues. This chain's CDR3 is CSARVLLRVDSPLHF. CDR3 nucleotide sequence: TGCAGTGCTAGAGTTCTACTCAGGGTTGATTCACCCCTCCACTTT.

In this sample, this clonotype is medium-sized. V is TRBV12-3 or TRBV12-4 and J is TRBJ2-7, with D tentatively TRBD1 (6 bases). The V and J ends lost 3 bases and 2 bases respectively, with 11 bases between them. This CDR3 is 14 amino acids long. The chain's CDR3 is CASSFRDTPYEQYF. CDR3 in DNA: TGTGCCAGCAGTTTCCGGGACACCCCCTACGAGCAGTACTTC.